The T cell receptor (beta chain) described here comes from a study of response to subunit inactivated influenza vaccine. This clonotype is a singleton in its sample. TCRdb called the RT-PCR reads again in MiXCR, with one record for every CDR3 protein. The sample includes about 540,000 distinct CDR3 sequences, roughly 25% of them seen just once. The CDR3 has 15 residues. The germline V gene has CDR1 LGHDT and CDR2 YNNKEL (reference sequence). The ends lost 4 bases at V and 2 bases at J; junction bases unmatched: 7. This same sample was also part of a study on T cells expressing NK-cell markers. Turning to that study: What made the TCR beta cDNA was 5'RACE template switching with UMIs. The study drew TCR beta repertoires from sorted CD3+CD56+NKG2C+, CD3+CD56+NKG2C- and CD3+CD56-NKG2C+ T cells.

The chain recombines TRBV3-1 with TRBJ2-7, with 8 bases fitting TRBD2. The clonotype was recovered from a man in his forties or fifties who received an inactivated influenza vaccine. The sample consisted of CD4+ T cells sorted from PBMCs, taken roughly 12 days after vaccination. Here the CDR3 DNA reads TGTGCCAGCAGCCCCTCAGGTAGCGGGACCTACGAGCAGTACTTC. Encoded protein: CASSPSGSGTYEQYF.